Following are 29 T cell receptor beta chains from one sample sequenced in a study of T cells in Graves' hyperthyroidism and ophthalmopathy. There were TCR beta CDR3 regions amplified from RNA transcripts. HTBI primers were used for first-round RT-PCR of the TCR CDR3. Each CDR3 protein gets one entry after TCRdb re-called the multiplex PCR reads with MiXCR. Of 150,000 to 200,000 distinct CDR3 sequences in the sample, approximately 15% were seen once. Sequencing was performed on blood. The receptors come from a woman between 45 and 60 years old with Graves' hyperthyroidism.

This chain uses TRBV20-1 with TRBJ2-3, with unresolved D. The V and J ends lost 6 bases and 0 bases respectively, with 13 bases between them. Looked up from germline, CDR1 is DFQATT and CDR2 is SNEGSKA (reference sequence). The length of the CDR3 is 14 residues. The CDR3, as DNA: TGCAGTGCCCGCCTTTGGCCTAGCACAGATACGCAGTATTTT. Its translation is CSARLWPSTDTQYF.

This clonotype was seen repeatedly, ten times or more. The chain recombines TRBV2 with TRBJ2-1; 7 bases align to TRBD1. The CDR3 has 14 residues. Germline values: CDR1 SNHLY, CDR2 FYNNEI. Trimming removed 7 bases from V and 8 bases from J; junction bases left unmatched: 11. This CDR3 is CASIWAGGLDEQFF. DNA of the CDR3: TGTGCCAGCATCTGGGCAGGGGGTCTGGATGAGCAGTTCTTC.

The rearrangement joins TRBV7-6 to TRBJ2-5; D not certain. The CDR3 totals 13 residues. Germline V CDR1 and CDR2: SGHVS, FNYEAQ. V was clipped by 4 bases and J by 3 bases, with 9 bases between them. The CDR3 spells CASSSPLEETQYF. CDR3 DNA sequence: TGTGCCAGCAGCTCTCCCTTGGAAGAGACCCAGTACTTC.

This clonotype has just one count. Written as DNA, the CDR3 is TGTGCCAGCGGCTCCCAGACCACAGATACGCAGTATTTT. Its translation is CASGSQTTDTQYF. The genes are TRBV7-9 and TRBJ2-3, with D unresolved. The V end lost 8 bases, the J end lost 2 bases, and 11 bases lay between the germline ends. From germline, CDR1 is SEHNR and CDR2 FQNEAQ (reference sequence). CDR3 length: 13 residues. Supplemented by reference TRBV7-9 and TRBJ2-3, the full variable domain reads DTGVSQNPRHKITKRGQNVTFRCDPISEHNRLYWYRQTLGQGPEFLTYFQNEAQLEKSRLLSDRFSAERPKGSFSTLEIQRTEQGDSAMYLCASGSQTTDTQYFGPGTRLTVL.

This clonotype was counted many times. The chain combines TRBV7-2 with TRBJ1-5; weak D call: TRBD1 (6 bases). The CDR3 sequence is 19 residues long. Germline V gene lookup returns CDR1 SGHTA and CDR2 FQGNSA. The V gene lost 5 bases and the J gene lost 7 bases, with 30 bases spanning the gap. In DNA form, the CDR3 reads TGTGCCAGCAGCCTAAGCGGGTGGCTCAGGGGAAAAGGAAGCCAGCCCCAGCATTTT. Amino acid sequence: CASSLSGWLRGKGSQPQHF. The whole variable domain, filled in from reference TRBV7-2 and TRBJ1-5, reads GAGVSQSPSNKVTEKGKDVELRCDPISGHTALYWYRQSLGQGLEFLIYFQGNSAPDKSGLPSDRFSAERTGGSVSTLTIQRTQQEDSAVYLCASSLSGWLRGKGSQPQHFGDGTRLSIL.

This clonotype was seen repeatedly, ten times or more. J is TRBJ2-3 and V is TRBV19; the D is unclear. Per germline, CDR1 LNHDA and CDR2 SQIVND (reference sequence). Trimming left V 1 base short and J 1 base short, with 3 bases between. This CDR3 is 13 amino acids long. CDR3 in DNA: TGTGCCAGTAGTATAGGGGGCACAGATACGCAGTATTTT. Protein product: CASSIGGTDTQYF. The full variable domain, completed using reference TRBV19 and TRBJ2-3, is DGGITQSPKYLFRKEGQNVTLSCEQNLNHDAMYWYRQDPGQGLRLIYYSQIVNDFQKGDIAEGYSVSREKKESFPLTVTSAQKNPTAFYLCASSIGGTDTQYFGPGTRLTVL.

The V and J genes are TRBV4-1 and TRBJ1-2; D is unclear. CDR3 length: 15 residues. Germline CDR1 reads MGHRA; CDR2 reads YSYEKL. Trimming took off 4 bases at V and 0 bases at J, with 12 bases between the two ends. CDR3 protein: CASSPQADPNYGYTF. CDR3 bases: TGCGCCAGCAGCCCCCAGGCAGACCCTAACTATGGCTACACCTTC.

The CDR3 loop is CASSPGEWTEAFF. As DNA, the CDR3 is TGTGCCAGCAGTCCAGGGGAATGGACTGAAGCTTTCTTT. The rearrangement links TRBV12-3 or TRBV12-4 to TRBJ1-1; maybe TRBD1 (6 bases). V was pared by 5 bases and J by 5 bases, with 12 bases between. The CDR3 totals 13 residues.

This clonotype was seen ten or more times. The CDR3 sequence: CASRETLAGVGYGYTF. The CDR3 bases are TGTGCCAGCAGGGAGACTTTGGCAGGGGTTGGCTATGGCTACACCTTC. V gene TRBV2 combines with J gene TRBJ1-2; TRBD1 might be the D (6 bases). The CDR3 loop spans 16 amino acids. Deletions cut 6 bases from V and 4 bases from J, with 21 bases between. CDR1 SNHLY and CDR2 FYNNEI come from the germline V gene.

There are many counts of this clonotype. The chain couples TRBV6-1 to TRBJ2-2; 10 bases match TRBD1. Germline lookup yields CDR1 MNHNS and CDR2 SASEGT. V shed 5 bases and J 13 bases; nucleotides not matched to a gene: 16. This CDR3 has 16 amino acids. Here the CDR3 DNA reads TGTGCCAGCAGTTACACCGGGACAGGGGTCAAGGGAGCGCTGTTTTTT. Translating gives CASSYTGTGVKGALFF.

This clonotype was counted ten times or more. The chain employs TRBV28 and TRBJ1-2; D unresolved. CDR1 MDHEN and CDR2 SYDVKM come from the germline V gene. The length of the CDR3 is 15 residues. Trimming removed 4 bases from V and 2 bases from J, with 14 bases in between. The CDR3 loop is CASSYRTPQNYGYTF. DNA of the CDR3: TGTGCCAGCAGTTACCGGACTCCTCAAAACTATGGCTACACCTTC.

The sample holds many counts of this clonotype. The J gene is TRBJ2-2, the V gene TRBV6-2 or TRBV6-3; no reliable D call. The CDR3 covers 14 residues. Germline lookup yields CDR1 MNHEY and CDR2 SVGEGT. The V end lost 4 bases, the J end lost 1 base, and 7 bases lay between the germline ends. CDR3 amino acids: CASSLYGNTGELFF. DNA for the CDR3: TGTGCCAGCAGTTTGTACGGGAACACCGGGGAGCTGTTTTTT.

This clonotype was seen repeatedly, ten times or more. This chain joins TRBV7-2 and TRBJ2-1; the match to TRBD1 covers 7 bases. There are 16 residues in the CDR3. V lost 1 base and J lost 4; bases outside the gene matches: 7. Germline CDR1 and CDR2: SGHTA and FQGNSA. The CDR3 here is CASSLVSGQIYNEQFF. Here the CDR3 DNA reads TGTGCCAGCAGCTTAGTGTCGGGACAGATATACAATGAGCAGTTCTTC.

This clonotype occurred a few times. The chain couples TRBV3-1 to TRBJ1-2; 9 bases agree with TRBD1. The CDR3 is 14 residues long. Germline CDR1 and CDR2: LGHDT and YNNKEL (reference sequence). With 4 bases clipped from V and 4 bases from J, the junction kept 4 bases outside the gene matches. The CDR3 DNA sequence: TGTGCCAGCAGCCGCGGGACAGGGCTCTATGGCTACACCTTC. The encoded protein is CASSRGTGLYGYTF.

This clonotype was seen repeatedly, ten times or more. The CDR3: CASSLNQGSGANVLTF. Here the CDR3 DNA reads TGTGCCAGCAGCTTGAATCAGGGCTCTGGGGCCAACGTCCTGACTTTC. The chain carries TRBV5-5 and TRBJ2-6; possible D gene TRBD1, 5 bases. CDR1 and CDR2 from the germline V gene are SGHKS and YYEKEE (reference sequence). The CDR3 length is 16 residues. Deletions cut 1 base from V and 0 bases from J, with 8 bases between.

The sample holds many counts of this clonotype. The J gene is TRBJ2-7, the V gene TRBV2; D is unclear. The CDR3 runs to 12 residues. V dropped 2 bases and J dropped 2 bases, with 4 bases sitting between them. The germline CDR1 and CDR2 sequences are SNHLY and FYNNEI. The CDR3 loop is CASSELTYEQYF. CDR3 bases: TGTGCCAGCAGTGAACTAACCTACGAGCAGTACTTC.

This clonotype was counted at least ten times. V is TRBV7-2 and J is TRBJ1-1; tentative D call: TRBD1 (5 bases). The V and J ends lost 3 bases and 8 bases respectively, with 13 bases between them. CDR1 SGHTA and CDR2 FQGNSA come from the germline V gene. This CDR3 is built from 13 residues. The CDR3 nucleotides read TGTGCCAGCAGCTTGGGTCCAGCAGGGGAAGCTTTCTTT. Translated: CASSLGPAGEAFF.

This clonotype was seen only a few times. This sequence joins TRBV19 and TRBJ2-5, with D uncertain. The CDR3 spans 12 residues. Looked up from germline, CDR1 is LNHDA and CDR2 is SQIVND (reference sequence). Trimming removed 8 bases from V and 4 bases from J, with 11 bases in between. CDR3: CASGTLGETQYF. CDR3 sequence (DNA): TGTGCCAGTGGTACATTAGGAGAGACCCAGTACTTC. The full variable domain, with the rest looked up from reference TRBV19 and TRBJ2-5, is DGGITQSPKYLFRKEGQNVTLSCEQNLNHDAMYWYRQDPGQGLRLIYYSQIVNDFQKGDIAEGYSVSREKKESFPLTVTSAQKNPTAFYLCASGTLGETQYFGPGTRLLVL.

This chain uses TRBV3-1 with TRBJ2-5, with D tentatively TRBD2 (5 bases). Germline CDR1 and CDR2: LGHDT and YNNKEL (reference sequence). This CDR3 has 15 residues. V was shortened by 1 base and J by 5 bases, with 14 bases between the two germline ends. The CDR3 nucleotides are TGTGCCAGCAGCCAAGCTCCCCTAGCCGGGGAGACCCAGTACTTC. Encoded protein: CASSQAPLAGETQYF.

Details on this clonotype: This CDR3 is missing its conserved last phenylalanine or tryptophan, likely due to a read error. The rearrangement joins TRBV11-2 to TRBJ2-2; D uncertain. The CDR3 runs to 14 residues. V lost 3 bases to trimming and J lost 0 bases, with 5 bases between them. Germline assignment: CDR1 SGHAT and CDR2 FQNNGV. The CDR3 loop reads CASSFGPNTGELFL. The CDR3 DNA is TGTGCCAGCAGCTTTGGCCCGAACACCGGGGAGCTGTTTCTT.

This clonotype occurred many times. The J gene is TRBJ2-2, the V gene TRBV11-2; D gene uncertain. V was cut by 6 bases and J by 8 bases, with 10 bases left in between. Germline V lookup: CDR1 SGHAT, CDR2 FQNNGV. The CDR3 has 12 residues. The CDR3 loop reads CASRGPTGELFF. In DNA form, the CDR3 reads TGTGCCAGCAGAGGACCCACTGGGGAGCTGTTTTTT.

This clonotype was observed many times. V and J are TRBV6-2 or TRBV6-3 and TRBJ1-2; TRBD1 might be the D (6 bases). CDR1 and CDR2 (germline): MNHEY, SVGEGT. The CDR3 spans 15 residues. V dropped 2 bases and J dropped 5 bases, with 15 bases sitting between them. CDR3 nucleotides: TGTGCCAGCAGTTACCCCAAGGGGGTACGGTATGGCTACACCTTC. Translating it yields CASSYPKGVRYGYTF.

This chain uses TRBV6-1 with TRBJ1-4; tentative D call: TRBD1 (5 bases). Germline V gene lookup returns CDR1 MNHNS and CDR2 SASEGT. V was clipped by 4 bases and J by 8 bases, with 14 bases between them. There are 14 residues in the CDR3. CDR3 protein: CASSGRQGWEKLFF. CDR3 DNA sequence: TGTGCCAGCAGTGGAAGGCAGGGTTGGGAAAAACTGTTTTTT.

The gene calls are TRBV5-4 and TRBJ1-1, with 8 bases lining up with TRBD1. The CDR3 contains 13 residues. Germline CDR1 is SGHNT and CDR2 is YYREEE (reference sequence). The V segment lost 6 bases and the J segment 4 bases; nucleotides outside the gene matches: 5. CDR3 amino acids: CASIRTGGTEAFF. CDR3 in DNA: TGTGCCAGCATCCGAACAGGGGGCACTGAAGCTTTCTTT. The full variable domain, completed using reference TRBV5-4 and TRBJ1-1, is ETGVTQSPTHLIKTRGQQVTLRCSSQSGHNTVSWYQQALGQGPQFIFQYYREEENGRGNFPPRFSGLQFPNYSSELNVNALELDDSALYLCASIRTGGTEAFFGQGTRLTVV.

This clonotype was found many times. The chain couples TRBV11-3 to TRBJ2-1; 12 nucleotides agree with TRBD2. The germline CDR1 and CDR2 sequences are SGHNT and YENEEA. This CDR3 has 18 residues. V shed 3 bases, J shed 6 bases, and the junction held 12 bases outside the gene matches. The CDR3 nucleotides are TGTGCCAGCAGCTTTGGGGCCCTAGCGGGGGGGCCGAGCAATGAGCAGTTCTTC. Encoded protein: CASSFGALAGGPSNEQFF.

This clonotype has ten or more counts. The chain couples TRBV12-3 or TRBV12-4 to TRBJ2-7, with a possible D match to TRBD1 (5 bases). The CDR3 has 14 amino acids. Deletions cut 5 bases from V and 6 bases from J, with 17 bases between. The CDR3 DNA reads TGTGCCAGCAGTAGACAGTCTTCAGATAGCGAGCAGTACTTC. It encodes CASSRQSSDSEQYF.

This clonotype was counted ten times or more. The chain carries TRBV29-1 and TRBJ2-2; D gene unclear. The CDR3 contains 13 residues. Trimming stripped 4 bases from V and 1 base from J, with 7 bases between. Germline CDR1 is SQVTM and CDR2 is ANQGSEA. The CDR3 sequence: CSVVPVNTGELFF. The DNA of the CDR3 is TGCAGCGTTGTACCGGTGAACACCGGGGAGCTGTTTTTT.

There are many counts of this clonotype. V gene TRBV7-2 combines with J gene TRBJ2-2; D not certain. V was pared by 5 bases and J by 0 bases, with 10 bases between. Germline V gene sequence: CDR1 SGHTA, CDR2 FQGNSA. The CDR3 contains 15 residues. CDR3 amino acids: CASSNERTNTGELFF. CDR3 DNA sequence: TGTGCCAGCAGCAATGAACGGACGAACACCGGGGAGCTGTTTTTT.

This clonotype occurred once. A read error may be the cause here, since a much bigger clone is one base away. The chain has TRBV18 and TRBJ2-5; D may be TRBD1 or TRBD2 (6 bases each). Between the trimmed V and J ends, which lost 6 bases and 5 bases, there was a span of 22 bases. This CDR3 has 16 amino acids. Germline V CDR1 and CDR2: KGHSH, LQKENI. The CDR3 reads CASSLGAGGRMETQYF. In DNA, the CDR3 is TGTGCCAGCTCCCTCGGGGCTGGGGGGCGCATGGAGACCCAGTACTTC. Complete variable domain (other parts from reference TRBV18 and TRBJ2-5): NAGVMQNPRHLVRRRGQEARLRCSPMKGHSHVYWYRQLPEEGLKFMVYLQKENIIDESGMPKERFSAEFPKEGPSILRIQQVVRGDSAAYFCASSLGAGGRMETQYFGPGTRLLVL.